This T cell receptor beta chain was obtained from a study of early T cells in non-severe SARS-CoV-2 infection. Study-wide results and limits: Sequences matched to VDJdb favored anti-spike CD8 responses, while private and CD4 specificities were missed.

About this clonotype itself: The antigen is unknown.

TCRdb itself ran the 5' RACE reads through MiXCR, one entry per CDR3 protein. The data contain around 99,000 distinct CDR3 sequences, around 17% of them seen just once; the ten biggest clones take up about 4.7%. Germline V gives CDR1 LNHDA, CDR2 SQIVND (reference sequence). V shed 5 bases, J shed 9 bases, and the junction held 9 bases outside the gene matches. This CDR3 is built from 14 residues. V and J are TRBV19 and TRBJ2-1; 8 bases fit TRBD2. The clonotype originates from an adult who was a healthcare worker with PCR-confirmed SARS-CoV-2 infection or an uninfected control (not recorded which). Here the sequenced sample was whole blood, taken at baseline. CDR3 loop: CASSVAGTRSEQFF. The CDR3 nucleotides are TGTGCCAGTAGTGTCGCCGGGACTAGATCTGAGCAGTTCTTC.